This T cell receptor (beta chain) was observed in a study of T cell repertoires in cytomegalovirus infection. About the research overall: Used in the study were CMV epitopes, some recently identified and HLA-C-restricted, others well-studied and HLA-B-restricted. CMV infection together with matching HLA type was indicated by public TCR beta signatures. Study outcomes and limitations: HLA-C-restricted CMV clonotypes gave the most frequent clonotype in two of eight donors.

TCRdb reprocessed the reads with MiXCR, giving one entry per CDR3 protein. The sample has about 340,000 distinct CDR3 sequences, almost 30% seen once. The V gene lost 1 base and the J gene lost 0 bases, with 12 bases spanning the gap. The CDR3 length is 16 residues. There are a few counts of this clonotype. Its antigen remains unidentified. The receptor's source is a human donor in good health (CMV status not recorded). Some clones in this sample may be carry-over from other donors' samples. V gene TRBV12-3 or TRBV12-4 combines with J gene TRBJ1-1; D unclear. The specimen comprised cultured PBMCs, sampled from culture after CMV antigen stimulation. The CDR3 DNA follows: TGTGCCAGCAGTTTAGGGCAAACCTTTGTGAACACTGAAGCTTTCTTT. It translates to CASSLGQTFVNTEAFF.